Listed here are 25 T cell receptor beta chains from one sample, sequenced in a study of blood T cell repertoires in COVID-19. Here immunoSEQ multiplex PCR was the method, and the copy in TCRdb shows in-frame clones only, minus some. Of more than 110,000 clones in the sample, about 86% are singletons; the top ten hold 4%. Sample: peripheral blood. The origin of the receptors is an older woman with acute or convalescent COVID-19.

V usage is TRBV12-3 or TRBV12-4 and J usage is TRBJ1-2; D is unresolved. V lost 2 bases, J lost 8 bases, and 12 bases lay in between. The CDR3 contains 13 residues. The CDR3 sequence: CASSLLMGRGYTF. The CDR3 bases are TGTGCCAGCAGTTTATTGATGGGCAGGGGCTACACCTTC.

The chain employs TRBV10-1 and TRBJ2-7; TRBD1 agrees at 9 bases. Germline CDR1 and CDR2: WNHNN and SYGVQD (reference sequence). Trimming removed 9 bases from V and 5 bases from J; junction bases left unmatched: 5. The CDR3 loop spans 12 amino acids. The CDR3 bases are TGCGCCAGATCGACAGGGGGGAACGAGCAGTACTTC. It yields the protein CARSTGGNEQYF.

Comment on this clone: One junction end does not reproduce the germline sequence, and a read error may be involved. V and J are TRBV7-2 and TRBJ2-2; D ambiguous. The germline V gene has CDR1 SGHTA and CDR2 FQGNSA. This CDR3 has 14 residues. The CDR3 DNA is TGTGCCAGCAGCTTAGCTAAGAACACCGAGGAGCTGTTTTTT. Protein: CASSLAKNTEELFF.

This clone has just a few counts. V gene TRBV29-1 combines with J gene TRBJ2-7; 7 bases fit TRBD1. Germline V gene sequence: CDR1 SQVTM, CDR2 ANQGSEA. Trimming removed 5 bases from V and 6 bases from J; junction bases left unmatched: 13. The CDR3 is 14 amino acids. DNA of the CDR3: TGCAGCGTTAGGGGGCTAGCCCGCCGAGCCGAGCAGTACTTC. Protein: CSVRGLARRAEQYF.

The chain employs TRBV6-4 and TRBJ1-5; TRBD1 is a possible D gene (5 bases). The V and J ends lost 2 bases and 7 bases respectively, with 9 bases between them. This CDR3 has 13 amino acids. Germline V gene data show CDR1 as MRHNA and CDR2 as SNTAGT. CDR3 nucleotide sequence: TGTGCCAGCAGTGACCGGTGGGGCCAGCCCCAGCATTTT. This translates into CASSDRWGQPQHF.

The chain joins TRBV3-1 (or the pseudogene TRBV3-2) to TRBJ2-4, with TRBD2 as a possible D gene (5 bases). The CDR3 runs 16 residues. Germline CDR1 and CDR2: LGHDT and YNNKEL (reference sequence). V was trimmed by 4 bases and J by 0 bases, leaving 13 bases between them. The CDR3 DNA reads as TGTGCCAGCAGCCCGCGGGTGGGATTAGCCAAAAACATTCAGTACTTC. Protein: CASSPRVGLAKNIQYF.

V is TRBV28 and J is TRBJ1-5; TRBD1 matches 7 bases. The CDR3 runs 16 residues. Germline CDR1 is MDHEN and CDR2 is SYDVKM. The V gene end was trimmed by 6 bases and the J gene end by 6 bases; junction bases not matched to a gene: 14. The CDR3 is CASSSSSGTVFQPQHF. DNA for the CDR3: TGTGCCAGCAGCAGTTCATCCGGGACAGTTTTTCAGCCCCAGCATTTT. The full variable domain, with the rest looked up from reference TRBV28 and TRBJ1-5, is DVKVTQSSRYLVKRTGEKVFLECVQDMDHENMFWYRQDPGLGLRLIYFSYDVKMKEKGDIPEGYSVSREKKERFSLILESASTNQTSMYLCASSSSSGTVFQPQHFGDGTRLSIL.

This chain links TRBV6-5 with TRBJ2-1; 7 bases match TRBD1. With 2 bases clipped from V and 7 bases from J, the junction kept 2 bases outside the gene matches. This CDR3 is 13 amino acids long. Germline loops: CDR1 MNHEY, CDR2 SVGAGI. CDR3 sequence: CASSYPRGNEQFF. CDR3 bases: TGTGCCAGCAGTTACCCCAGGGGGAATGAGCAGTTCTTC.

This chain links TRBV24-1 with TRBJ2-2; D is unclear. Germline V lookup: CDR1 KGHDR, CDR2 SFDVKD. Trimming stripped 5 bases from V and 0 bases from J, with 9 bases between. This CDR3 comprises 15 residues. CDR3 in amino acids: CATSVKSANTGELFF. DNA of the CDR3: TGTGCCACCAGTGTGAAGAGCGCGAACACCGGGGAGCTGTTTTTT.

J is TRBJ1-5 and V is TRBV6-5; no firm D call. Between the trimmed V and J ends, which lost 2 bases and 0 bases, there was a span of 5 bases. Germline V CDR1 and CDR2: MNHEY, SVGAGI. This CDR3 is built from 14 residues. The CDR3 nucleotides are TGTGCCAGCAGTTACCAGTATAGCAATCAGCCCCAGCATTTT. It is translated as CASSYQYSNQPQHF.

This chain uses TRBV18 with TRBJ2-1, with D possibly matching TRBD2 (5 bases). CDR3 size: 15 residues. Germline values: CDR1 KGHSH, CDR2 LQKENI. The V end was cut by 1 base, the J end by 2 bases, with 9 bases between. CDR3 in amino acids: CASSPRASPYNEQFF. CDR3 nucleotide sequence: TGTGCCAGCTCACCACGGGCTAGCCCCTACAATGAGCAGTTCTTC. Combining the CDR3 with reference TRBV18 and TRBJ2-1 gives the whole variable domain NAGVMQNPRHLVRRRGQEARLRCSPMKGHSHVYWYRQLPEEGLKFMVYLQKENIIDESGMPKERFSAEFPKEGPSILRIQQVVRGDSAAYFCASSPRASPYNEQFFGPGTRLTVL.

The V gene is TRBV19, the J gene TRBJ2-7; TRBD1 matches 12 bases. V dropped 6 bases and J dropped 6; count of bases not matched to a gene: 9. Per germline, CDR1 LNHDA and CDR2 SQIVND (reference sequence). This CDR3 has 15 residues. The CDR3 reads CASRGTGGPPGEQYF. The DNA for the CDR3 is TGTGCCAGTAGAGGGACAGGGGGCCCCCCTGGCGAGCAGTACTTC.

V and J are TRBV5-4 and TRBJ2-7; 9 bases map to TRBD1. The CDR3 has 15 amino acids. Per the germline V gene, CDR1 is SGHNT and CDR2 is YYREEE (reference sequence). Trimming removed 2 bases from V and 6 bases from J; junction bases left unmatched: 9. CDR3 bases: TGTGCCAGCAGCTTCGGGACAGGGAAAGGAGGCGAGCAGTACTTC. Its translation is CASSFGTGKGGEQYF. The full variable domain, rest sourced from reference TRBV5-4 and TRBJ2-7, is ETGVTQSPTHLIKTRGQQVTLRCSSQSGHNTVSWYQQALGQGPQFIFQYYREEENGRGNFPPRFSGLQFPNYSSELNVNALELDDSALYLCASSFGTGKGGEQYFGPGTRLTVT.

The J gene is TRBJ1-4, the V gene TRBV30; TRBD1 might be the D (6 bases). This CDR3 has 14 residues. Trimming shortened V by 3 bases and J by 3 bases, and 11 bases separated the two germline ends. In germline, CDR1 is GTSNPN, CDR2 SVGIG (reference sequence). CDR3 DNA sequence: TGTGCCTGGAGGATAAAGGGGGCTAATGAAAAACTGTTTTTT. The encoded protein is CAWRIKGANEKLFF.

The rearrangement uses TRBV27 and TRBJ2-5; 13 bases align to TRBD2. CDR1 MNHEY and CDR2 SMNVEV come from the germline V gene (reference sequence). There are 18 residues in the CDR3. Unmatched junction bases numbered 13, after V lost 4 bases and J lost 5 bases. The CDR3 DNA reads TGTGCCAGCAGTTGGACTAGCGGGAGTTTAGTGGTAAAGGAGACCCAGTACTTC. It yields the protein CASSWTSGSLVVKETQYF.

This rearrangement joins TRBV28 to TRBJ1-5, with D possibly matching TRBD1 (6 bases). The CDR3 length is 15 residues. Germline CDR1 MDHEN, CDR2 SYDVKM. V lost 2 bases, J lost 3 bases, and 11 bases lay in between. This chain's CDR3 is CASSLRQGYNQPQHF. The CDR3 DNA reads as TGTGCCAGCAGTTTACGGCAGGGGTACAATCAGCCCCAGCATTTT. Filled out from reference TRBV28 and TRBJ1-5, the complete variable domain reads DVKVTQSSRYLVKRTGEKVFLECVQDMDHENMFWYRQDPGLGLRLIYFSYDVKMKEKGDIPEGYSVSREKKERFSLILESASTNQTSMYLCASSLRQGYNQPQHFGDGTRLSIL.

The chain couples TRBV15 to TRBJ1-1; D remains unclear. The CDR3 extends over 13 amino acids. Germline V gene lookup returns CDR1 LNHNV and CDR2 YYDKDF (reference sequence). The V gene lost 0 bases and the J gene lost 8 bases, with 10 bases spanning the gap. The CDR3 nucleotides read TGTGCCACCAGCAGAGAGCGGGGAGAAGAAGCTTTCTTT. Amino acids: CATSRERGEEAFF.

This chain links TRBV7-3 with TRBJ1-3, with a weak D call TRBD1 (5 bases). V shed 0 bases and J shed 0 bases, with 9 bases lying between them. This CDR3 has 16 amino acids. Germline lookup yields CDR1 SGHTA and CDR2 FQGTGA. CDR3 nucleotide sequence: TGTGCCAGCAGCTTAACCCCCCAGGGCTCTGGAAACACCATATATTTT. This encodes CASSLTPQGSGNTIYF.

This clone was counted a single time. V gene TRBV3-1 (or the pseudogene TRBV3-2) combines with J gene TRBJ2-1; TRBD2 agrees at 7 bases. This CDR3 has 17 amino acids. Germline V CDR1 and CDR2: LGHDT, YNNKEL (reference sequence). V was clipped by 3 bases and J by 4 bases; unmatched bases: 12. The CDR3 nucleotides are TGTGCCAGCAGCCAGACGAGGGACTACCCTTCTTACAATGAGCAGTTCTTC. It translates to CASSQTRDYPSYNEQFF.

The rearrangement links TRBV4-2 to TRBJ2-2; 9 positions agree with TRBD2. Losses at the gene ends were 0 bases for V and 4 bases for J; bases not matched to a gene: 9. CDR1 is LGHNA, CDR2 YNFKEQ, per germline. This CDR3 spans 18 amino acids. The CDR3 region has the DNA TGTGCCAGCAGCCAAGATCTGGCTAGCGGGACGAGCACCGGGGAGCTGTTTTTT. This translates into CASSQDLASGTSTGELFF.

This clone has a single count. This chain uses TRBV9 with TRBJ2-5; 12 bases are a match to TRBD1. V dropped 3 bases and J dropped 6; count of bases not matched to a gene: 9. Germline CDR1 and CDR2: SGDLS and YYNGEE. There are 16 residues in the CDR3. The CDR3 sequence: CASSAGGQGAKQTQYF. CDR3 bases: TGTGCCAGCAGCGCGGGGGGACAGGGGGCGAAGCAGACCCAGTACTTC. The entire variable domain, with the rest obtained from reference TRBV9 and TRBJ2-5, is as follows: DSGVTQTPKHLITATGQRVTLRCSPRSGDLSVYWYQQSLDQGLQFLIQYYNGEERAKGNILERFSAQQFPDLHSELNLSSLELGDSALYFCASSAGGQGAKQTQYFGPGTRLLVL.

The chain carries TRBV3-1 (or the pseudogene TRBV3-2) and TRBJ2-1, with TRBD2 identical over 8 bases. J lost 6 bases, V lost 4 bases, and 8 bases had no gene match. Germline lookup yields CDR1 LGHDT and CDR2 YNNKEL (reference sequence). CDR3 length equals 15 residues. Here the CDR3 DNA reads TGTGCCAGCAGCCTCATAGCGGGATATTCCAATGAGCAGTTCTTC. This sequence encodes CASSLIAGYSNEQFF.

The chain employs TRBV5-1 and TRBJ2-2; a possible D gene is TRBD2 (6 bases). The germline V gene has CDR1 SGHRS and CDR2 YFSETQ. Trimming took 0 bases from V and 4 from J, leaving 13 bases between them. This CDR3 has 16 amino acids. This CDR3 reads CASSLGTSPGTGELFF. CDR3 bases: TGCGCCAGCAGCTTGGGTACTAGCCCGGGCACCGGGGAGCTGTTTTTT.

The chain is built from TRBV9 and TRBJ2-3, with 10 nucleotides matching TRBD2. Trimming took 4 bases from V and 3 from J; bases not matched to a gene: 8. Germline V gives CDR1 SGDLS, CDR2 YYNGEE. The length of the CDR3 is 16 residues. CDR3 in amino acids: CASSPWTSGITDTQYF. The CDR3 DNA sequence: TGTGCCAGCAGCCCCTGGACTAGCGGCATTACAGATACGCAGTATTTT.

The chain recombines TRBV30 with TRBJ1-4; D remains unclear. The CDR3 is 12 residues long. Germline values: CDR1 GTSNPN, CDR2 SVGIG (reference sequence). V lost 5 bases to trimming and J lost 6 bases, with 10 bases between them. Written as DNA, the CDR3 is TGTGCCTGGGACCCCGGAGATGAAAAACTGTTTTTT. It is translated as CAWDPGDEKLFF.